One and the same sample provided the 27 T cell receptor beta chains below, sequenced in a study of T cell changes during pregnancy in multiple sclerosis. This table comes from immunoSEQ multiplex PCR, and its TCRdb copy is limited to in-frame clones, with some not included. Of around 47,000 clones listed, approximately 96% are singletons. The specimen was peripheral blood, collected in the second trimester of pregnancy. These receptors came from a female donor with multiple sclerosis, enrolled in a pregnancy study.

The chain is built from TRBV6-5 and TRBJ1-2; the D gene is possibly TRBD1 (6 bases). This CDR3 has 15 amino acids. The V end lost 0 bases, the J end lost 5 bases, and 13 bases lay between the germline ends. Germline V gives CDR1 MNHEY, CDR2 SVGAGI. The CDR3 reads CASSYSTGGSYGYTF. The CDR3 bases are TGTGCCAGCAGTTACTCGACGGGGGGCTCGTATGGCTACACCTTC.

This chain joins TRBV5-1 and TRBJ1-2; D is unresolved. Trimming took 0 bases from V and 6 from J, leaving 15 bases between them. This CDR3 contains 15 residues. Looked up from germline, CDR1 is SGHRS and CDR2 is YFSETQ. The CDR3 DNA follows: TGCGCCAGCAGCTTGGTCCGGCCGGGGATGGATGGCTACACCTTC. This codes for CASSLVRPGMDGYTF.

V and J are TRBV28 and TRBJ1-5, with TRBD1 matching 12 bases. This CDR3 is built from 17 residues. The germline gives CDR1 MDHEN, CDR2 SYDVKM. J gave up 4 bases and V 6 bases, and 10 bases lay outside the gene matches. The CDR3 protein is CASREPGTGGKNQPQHF. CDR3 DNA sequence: TGTGCCAGCAGGGAGCCCGGGACAGGGGGCAAAAATCAGCCCCAGCATTTT.

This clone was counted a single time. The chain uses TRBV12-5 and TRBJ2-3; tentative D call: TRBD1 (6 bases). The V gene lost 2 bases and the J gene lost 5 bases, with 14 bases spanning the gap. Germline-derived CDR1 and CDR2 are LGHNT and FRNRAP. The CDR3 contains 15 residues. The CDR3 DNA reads TGTGCTAGTGGTTTGCCGTCTGCCAGGGGAGATACGCAGTATTTT. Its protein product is CASGLPSARGDTQYF.

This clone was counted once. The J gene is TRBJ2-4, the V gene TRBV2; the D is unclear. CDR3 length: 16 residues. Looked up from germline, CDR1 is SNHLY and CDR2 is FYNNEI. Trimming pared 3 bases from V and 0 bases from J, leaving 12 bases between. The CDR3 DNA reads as TGTGCCAGCAGTGAGGCCAGGTCGCTAGCCAAAAACATTCAGTACTTC. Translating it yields CASSEARSLAKNIQYF.

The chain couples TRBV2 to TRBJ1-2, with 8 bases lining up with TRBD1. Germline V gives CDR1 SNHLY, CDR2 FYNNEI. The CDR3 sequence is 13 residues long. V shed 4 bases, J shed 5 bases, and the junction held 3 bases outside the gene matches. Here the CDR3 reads CASSAGGRYGYTF. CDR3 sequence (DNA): TGTGCCAGCAGTGCAGGGGGCCGATATGGCTACACCTTC.

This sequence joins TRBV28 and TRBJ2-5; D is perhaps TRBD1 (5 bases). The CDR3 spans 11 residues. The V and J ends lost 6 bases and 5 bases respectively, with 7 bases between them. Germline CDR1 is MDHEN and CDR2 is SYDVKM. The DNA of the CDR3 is TGTGCCAGCAGCCACAGGGAGACCCAGTACTTC. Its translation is CASSHRETQYF.

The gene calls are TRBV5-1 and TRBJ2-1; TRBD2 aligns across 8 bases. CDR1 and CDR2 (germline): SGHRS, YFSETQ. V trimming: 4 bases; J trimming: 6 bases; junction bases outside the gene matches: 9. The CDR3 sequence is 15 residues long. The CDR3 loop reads CASSPDAGGVNEQFF. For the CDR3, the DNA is TGCGCCAGCAGCCCGGACGCGGGGGGAGTCAATGAGCAGTTCTTC.

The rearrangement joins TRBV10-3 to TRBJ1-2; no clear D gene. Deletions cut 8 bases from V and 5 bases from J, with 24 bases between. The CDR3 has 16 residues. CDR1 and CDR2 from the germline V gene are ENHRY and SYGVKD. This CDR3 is CAIPERRRGGIYGYTF. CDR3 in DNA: TGTGCCATCCCCGAAAGGAGGCGAGGCGGGATTTATGGCTACACCTTC.

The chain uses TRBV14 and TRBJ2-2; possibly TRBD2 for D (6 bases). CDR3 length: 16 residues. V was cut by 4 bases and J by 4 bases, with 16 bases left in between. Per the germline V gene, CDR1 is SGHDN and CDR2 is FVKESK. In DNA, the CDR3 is TGTGCCAGCAGCCTAAGACTAGAGTGGAGCACCGGGGAGCTGTTTTTT. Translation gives CASSLRLEWSTGELFF.

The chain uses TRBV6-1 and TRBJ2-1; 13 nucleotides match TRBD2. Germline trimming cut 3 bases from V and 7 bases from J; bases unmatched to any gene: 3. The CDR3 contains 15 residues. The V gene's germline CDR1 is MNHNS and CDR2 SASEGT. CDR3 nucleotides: TGTGCCAGCAGTGAGATGACTAGCGGGAGGAATGAGCAGTTCTTC. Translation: CASSEMTSGRNEQFF.

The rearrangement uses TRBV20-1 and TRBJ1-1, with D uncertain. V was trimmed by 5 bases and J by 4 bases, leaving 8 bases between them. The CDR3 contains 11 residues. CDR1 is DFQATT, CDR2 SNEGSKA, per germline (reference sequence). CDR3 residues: CSAPGGTEAFF. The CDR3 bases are TGCAGTGCTCCGGGTGGCACTGAAGCTTTCTTT.

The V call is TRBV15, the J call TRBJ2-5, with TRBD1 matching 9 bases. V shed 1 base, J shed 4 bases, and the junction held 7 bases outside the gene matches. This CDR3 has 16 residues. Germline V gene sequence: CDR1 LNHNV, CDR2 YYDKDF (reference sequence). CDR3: CATSRVTKDRGETQYF. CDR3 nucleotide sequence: TGTGCCACCAGCAGAGTGACTAAGGACAGGGGAGAGACCCAGTACTTC.

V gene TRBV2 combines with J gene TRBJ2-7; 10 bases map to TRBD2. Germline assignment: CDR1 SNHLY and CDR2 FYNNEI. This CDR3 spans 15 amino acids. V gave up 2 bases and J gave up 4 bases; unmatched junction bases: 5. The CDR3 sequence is CASSETRTSGYEQYF. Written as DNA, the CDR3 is TGTGCCAGCAGTGAAACCCGGACTAGCGGTTACGAGCAGTACTTC.

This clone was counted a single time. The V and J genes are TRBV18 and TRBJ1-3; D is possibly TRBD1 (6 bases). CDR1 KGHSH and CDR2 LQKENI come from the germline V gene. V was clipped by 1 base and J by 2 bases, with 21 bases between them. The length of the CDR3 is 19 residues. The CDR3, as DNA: TGTGCCAGCTCACCACGAGAAGGGACACCTTTAATCCCTGGAAACACCATATATTTT. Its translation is CASSPREGTPLIPGNTIYF. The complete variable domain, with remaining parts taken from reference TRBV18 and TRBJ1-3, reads NAGVMQNPRHLVRRRGQEARLRCSPMKGHSHVYWYRQLPEEGLKFMVYLQKENIIDESGMPKERFSAEFPKEGPSILRIQQVVRGDSAAYFCASSPREGTPLIPGNTIYFGEGSWLTVV.

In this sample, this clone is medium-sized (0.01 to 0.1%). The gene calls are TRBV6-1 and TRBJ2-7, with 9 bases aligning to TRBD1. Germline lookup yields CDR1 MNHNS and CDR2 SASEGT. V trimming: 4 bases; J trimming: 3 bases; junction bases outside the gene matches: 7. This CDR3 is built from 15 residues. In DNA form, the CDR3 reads TGTGCCAGCAGTGGAGAGGGGACAGGGAGCTACGAGCAGTACTTC. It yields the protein CASSGEGTGSYEQYF.

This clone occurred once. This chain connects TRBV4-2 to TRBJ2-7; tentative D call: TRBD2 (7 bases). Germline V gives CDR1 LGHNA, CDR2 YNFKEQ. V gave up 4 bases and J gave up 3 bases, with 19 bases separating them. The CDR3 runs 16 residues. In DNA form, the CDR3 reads TGTGCCAGCAGCCGCCTAGGTGGGGGGGCGAACTACGAGCAGTACTTC. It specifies CASSRLGGGANYEQYF.

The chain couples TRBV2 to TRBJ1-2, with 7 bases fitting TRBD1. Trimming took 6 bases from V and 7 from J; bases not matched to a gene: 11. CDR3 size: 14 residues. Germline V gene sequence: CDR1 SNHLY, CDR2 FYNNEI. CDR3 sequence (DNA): TGTGCCAGCAGCGGGGACTCCTCAGGGGGTGGCTACACCTTC. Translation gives CASSGDSSGGGYTF.

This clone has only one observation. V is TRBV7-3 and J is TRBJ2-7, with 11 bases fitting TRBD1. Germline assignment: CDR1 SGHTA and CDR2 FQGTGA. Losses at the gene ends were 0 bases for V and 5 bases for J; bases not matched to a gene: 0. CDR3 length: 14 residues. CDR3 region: CASSLTDRGHEQYF. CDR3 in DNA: TGTGCCAGCAGCTTAACGGACAGGGGGCACGAGCAGTACTTC. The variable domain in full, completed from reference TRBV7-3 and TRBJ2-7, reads GAGVSQTPSNKVTEKGKYVELRCDPISGHTALYWYRQSLGQGPEFLIYFQGTGAADDSGLPNDRFFAVRPEGSVSTLKIQRTERGDSAVYLCASSLTDRGHEQYFGPGTRLTVT.

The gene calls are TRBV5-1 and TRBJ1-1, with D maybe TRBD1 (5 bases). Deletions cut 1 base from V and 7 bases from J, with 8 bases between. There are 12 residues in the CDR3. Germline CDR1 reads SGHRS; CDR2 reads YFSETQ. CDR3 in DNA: TGCGCCAGCAGCTTGCGTGACAGTGAAGCTTTCTTT. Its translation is CASSLRDSEAFF.

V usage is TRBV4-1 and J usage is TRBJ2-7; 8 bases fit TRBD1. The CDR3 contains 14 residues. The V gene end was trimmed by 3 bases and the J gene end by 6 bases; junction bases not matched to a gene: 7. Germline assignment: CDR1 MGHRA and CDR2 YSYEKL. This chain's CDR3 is CASSHGTGPSEQYF. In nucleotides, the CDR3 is TGCGCCAGCAGCCATGGGACAGGCCCGTCCGAGCAGTACTTC.

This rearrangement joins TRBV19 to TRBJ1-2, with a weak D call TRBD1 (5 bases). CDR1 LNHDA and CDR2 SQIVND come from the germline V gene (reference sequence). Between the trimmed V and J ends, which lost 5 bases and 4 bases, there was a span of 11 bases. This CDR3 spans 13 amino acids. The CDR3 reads CASSEGLSYGYTF. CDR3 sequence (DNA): TGTGCCAGTAGTGAGGGACTCAGCTATGGCTACACCTTC.

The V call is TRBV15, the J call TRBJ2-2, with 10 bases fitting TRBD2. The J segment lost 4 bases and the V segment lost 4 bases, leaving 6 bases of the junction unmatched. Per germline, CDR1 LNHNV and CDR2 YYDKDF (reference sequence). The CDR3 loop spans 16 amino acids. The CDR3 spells CATSNQLAGLTGELFF. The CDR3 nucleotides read TGTGCCACCAGCAACCAACTAGCGGGGCTCACCGGGGAGCTGTTTTTT.

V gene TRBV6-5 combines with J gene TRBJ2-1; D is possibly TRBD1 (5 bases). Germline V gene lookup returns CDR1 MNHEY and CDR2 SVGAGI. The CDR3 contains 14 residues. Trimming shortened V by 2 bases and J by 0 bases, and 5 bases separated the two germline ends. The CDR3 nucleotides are TGTGCCAGCAGTTACACAGGCTCCTACAATGAGCAGTTCTTC. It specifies CASSYTGSYNEQFF.

The CDR3 nucleotides are TGTGCCAGCAGCCCCGGGATCTTAAACACCGGGGAGCTGTTTTTT. Encoded protein: CASSPGILNTGELFF. The V gene is TRBV7-3, the J gene TRBJ2-2; possibly TRBD2 for D (5 bases). The length of the CDR3 is 15 residues. V lost 5 bases and J 2 bases, leaving 12 bases between the germline ends. CDR1 SGHTA and CDR2 FQGTGA come from the germline V gene.

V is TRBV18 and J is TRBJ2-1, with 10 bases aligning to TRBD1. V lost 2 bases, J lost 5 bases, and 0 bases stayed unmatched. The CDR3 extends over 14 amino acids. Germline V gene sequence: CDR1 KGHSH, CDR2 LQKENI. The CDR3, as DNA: TGTGCCAGCTCACCAGGGACAGGGGACAATGAGCAGTTCTTC. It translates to CASSPGTGDNEQFF.

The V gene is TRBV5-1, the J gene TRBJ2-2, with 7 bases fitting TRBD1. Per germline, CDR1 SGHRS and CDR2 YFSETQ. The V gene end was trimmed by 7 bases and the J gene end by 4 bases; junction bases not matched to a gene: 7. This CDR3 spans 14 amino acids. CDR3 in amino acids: CASFLQGSTGELFF. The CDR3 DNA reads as TGCGCCAGCTTCCTACAGGGGTCCACCGGGGAGCTGTTTTTT.